The clone carrying this T cell receptor (beta chain) has more than one count but fewer than ten. Mouse gene names apply. The read ends 1 residue before the CDR3 terminus; that terminus is restored from the germline J gene. The germline V gene has CDR1 LGHDT and CDR2 YNNKQL (reference sequence). CDR3 size: 11 residues. Between the trimmed V and J ends, which lost 6 bases and 0 bases, there was a span of 0 bases. Sequencing was performed with immunoSEQ multiplex PCR; in TCRdb, only in-frame clones are kept and a portion is missing. This sample has some 10,000 clones; under 55% occur once, and the top ten carry over 7%. Time point described: mouse harvest day 7 after allogeneic transplant. Mouse grafts combined 10^7 T-cell-depleted bone marrow cells with 10^6 splenic CD5+ T cells. Tissues came from B6→BALB/c major-mismatch GVHD mice at day 7 or 14. This record comes from a study of tissue T cells after allogeneic stem cell transplantation.

The chain carries TRBV4 and TRBJ1-3, with no clear D. The clonotype was recovered from a female BALB/c mouse given C57BL/6 T cells with graft-versus-host disease after an allogeneic hematopoietic cell transplant. Source material: gut tissue. The CDR3: CASSSGNTLYF. CDR3 bases read: TGTGCCAGCAGTTCTGGAAATACGCTCTAT.